This section outlines one T cell receptor (beta chain) sequence together with its context. Its specificity is not known. Trimming pared 5 bases from V and 5 bases from J, leaving 13 bases between. CDR3 size: 13 residues. Looked up from germline, CDR1 is MDHEN and CDR2 is SYDVKM. The data were obtained in a study of T cell responses to AZD1222 COVID-19 vaccine. Study-wide findings and caveats: Reportedly, nearly half the spike-specific TCRs target unmutated variant regions. Donors were mostly white British, more females; clonal diversity possibly underestimated.

Clones were read by immunoSEQ multiplex PCR, and TCRdb kept only the in-frame ones, dropping some. The sample shows some 47,000 clones, approximately 86% of them seen only once. Sequencing used peripheral blood, obtained 28 days after the second AZD1222 dose. The receptor was isolated from an adult who received the AZD1222 COVID-19 vaccine. V gene TRBV28 combines with J gene TRBJ2-7; the D gene could be TRBD1 or TRBD2 (5 bases each). CDR3 DNA sequence: TGTGCCAGCAGTCGGGGACGGAGGAACGAGCAGTACTTC. Residues: CASSRGRRNEQYF.